This T cell receptor (beta chain) appears in the sequencing data of a study of cytomegalovirus exposure and HLA in healthy donors. Points from the study as a whole: In a later analysis, a missense DCLRE1C variant was linked to TCR beta V- and J-gene trimming. In vitro work confirmed that a few CMV-associated chains recognize CMV antigens.

Worth noting for this clone: Its target is not known.

This CDR3 has 13 amino acids. V was trimmed by 5 bases and J by 1 base, leaving 8 bases between them. The V gene's germline CDR1 is LNHDA and CDR2 SQIVND (reference sequence). The PCR was carried out with 60 Vbeta primers and 13 Jbeta primers. Methods used by the authors: As a later analysis found, there were 60 million to 90 million unique TCR beta chains, of which approximately 10 million were shared. Produced via immunoSEQ multiplex PCR; TCRdb's table is partial and in-frame only. The V and J calls and clone size are taken from that table; D and trimming were inferred from the DNA. The data contain 200,000 or so clones, approximately 88% of them singletons.

This sequence originates from a boy aged 2-9 years in good health and CMV-seronegative. The chain recombines TRBV19 with TRBJ1-1; D ambiguous. Sequencing was done on a sample of PBMCs. The CDR3 protein is CASSSDWNTEAFF. The DNA of the CDR3 is TGTGCCAGTAGTTCGGACTGGAACACTGAAGCTTTCTTT.